Included here is one T cell receptor beta chain sequence, with context. Its antigen remains unknown. This CDR3 contains 14 residues. V gave up 4 bases and J gave up 0 bases, with 9 bases separating them. Looked up from germline, CDR1 is LGHDT and CDR2 is YNNKEL (reference sequence). The record originates from a study of Ad26.COV2.S vaccination and SARS-CoV-2 variants. Study-level information: Ad26.COV2.S, an intramuscular injection, was given once or twice 56 days apart. Study-wide findings and caveats: Overall T cell responses may have been underestimated by the analyses of TCR breadth and depth.

Clones were read by immunoSEQ multiplex PCR, and TCRdb kept only the in-frame ones, dropping some. The table has fewer than 400,000 clones, 86% seen once. Treatment: around 19 received Ad26.COV2.S at low or high dose, single or two shots; roughly five received placebo; per-sample allocation not given. Each sample was drawn 63 days after the first injection (of vaccine or placebo). The J gene is TRBJ1-2, the V gene TRBV3-1 (or the pseudogene TRBV3-2); maybe TRBD1 (5 bases). The sequences come from peripheral blood, collected in a trial of Ad26.COV2.S vaccine versus placebo. This receptor was taken from a person between 18 and 60 years old who received the Ad26.COV2.S COVID-19 vaccine or a placebo. The CDR3 is CASSPGAANYGYTF. DNA of the CDR3: TGTGCCAGCAGCCCCGGGGCGGCTAACTATGGCTACACCTTC.